This T cell receptor beta chain was sequenced in a study of T cells in Graves' hyperthyroidism and ophthalmopathy. Unmatched junction bases numbered 12, after V lost 4 bases and J lost 4 bases. Germline CDR1 SGHAT, CDR2 FQDESV (reference sequence). The CDR3 contains 16 residues. The investigators amplified TCR beta CDR3 regions from RNA transcripts. When the TCR CDR3 underwent first-round RT-PCR, the HTBI primer set was used. A single record per CDR3 protein comes from TCRdb applying MiXCR to the multiplex PCR reads. The sample contains around 620,000 distinct CDR3 sequences, roughly 17% of which appear only once.

This TCR was recovered from a woman aged 25 to 45 with Graves' hyperthyroidism. The specimen sequenced was blood. The chain uses TRBV11-1 and TRBJ2-5; 7 positions agree with TRBD2. In DNA form, the CDR3 reads TGTGCCAGCAGCTCGACCGGGACTACCCTCGGAGAGACCCAGTACTTC. Its protein product is CASSSTGTTLGETQYF.